These 7 T cell receptor beta chains were all obtained from the same sample, sequenced in a study of a mutant IDH1 vaccine in newly diagnosed glioma. The table came from immunoSEQ multiplex PCR; TCRdb's copy has only in-frame clones and leaves some out. The repertoire has fewer than 60,000 clones, less than 65% of them found once; the top ten carry 4% to 5.5%. The time point was: week 47, end of study. A single vaccine dose contained 300 ug of mutant IDH1 20-mer peptide, and topical imiquimod was used with it. These receptors have no identified antigens. The sequenced sample was peripheral blood mononuclear cells (PBMCs), obtained from a glioma patient whose treatment included an IDH1 peptide vaccine. These receptors originate from a man aged 35 to 55 with glioma. Some clones in this sample may be carry-over from other donors' samples.

This chain uses TRBV19 with TRBJ1-5; the D is unclear. Looked up from germline, CDR1 is LNHDA and CDR2 is SQIVND (reference sequence). V gave up 3 bases and J gave up 0 bases, with 6 bases separating them. CDR3 size: 14 residues. The CDR3 nucleotides read TGTGCCAGTAGTATTTGGGGTAGCAATCAGCCCCAGCATTTT. It yields the protein CASSIWGSNQPQHF.

This chain links TRBV5-4 with TRBJ2-7, with D possibly matching TRBD1 (6 bases). The CDR3 extends over 13 amino acids. Trimming pared 0 bases from V and 6 bases from J, leaving 10 bases between. Germline loops: CDR1 SGHNT, CDR2 YYREEE (reference sequence). The CDR3 loop reads CASSLVGGREQYF. The CDR3 bases are TGTGCCAGCAGCTTGGTAGGGGGACGCGAGCAGTACTTC.

A few counts support this clone. The chain carries TRBV5-5 and TRBJ1-1; D is undetermined. CDR3 length: 15 amino acids. V lost 6 bases and J lost 8, with 23 bases in between. Germline V gene data show CDR1 as SGHKS and CDR2 as YYEKEE (reference sequence). The CDR3 DNA sequence: TGTGCCAGCACCTTCGGTAGGATCACGTTAGACGAAGCTTTCTTT. This translates into CASTFGRITLDEAFF.

This clone was seen a handful of times. This chain joins TRBV30 and TRBJ1-2; D gene uncertain. Per the germline V gene, CDR1 is GTSNPN and CDR2 is SVGIG (reference sequence). The CDR3 length is 15 residues. Trimming took off 0 bases at V and 4 bases at J, with 15 bases between the two ends. The CDR3 nucleotides are TGTGCCTGGAGTGTACGGCTGGTCCGGGGCTATGGCTACACCTTC. Translating gives CAWSVRLVRGYGYTF.

This sequence joins TRBV6-4 and TRBJ1-3; D gene ambiguous. The V gene lost 3 bases and the J gene lost 0 bases, with 15 bases spanning the gap. This CDR3 contains 17 residues. From germline, CDR1 is MRHNA and CDR2 SNTAGT. The DNA of the CDR3 is TGTGCCAGCAGTGAGTTAAAGGCCTGGAGCTCTGGAAACACCATATATTTT. Its protein is CASSELKAWSSGNTIYF.

The sample holds a few counts of this clone. The V and J genes are TRBV7-2 and TRBJ2-3; TRBD1 agrees at 8 bases. CDR1 and CDR2 from the germline V gene are SGHTA and FQGNSA. Germline trimming cut 5 bases from V and 3 bases from J; bases unmatched to any gene: 10. The CDR3 consists of 16 residues. CDR3 protein: CASSPTGDIRTDTQYF. Written as DNA, the CDR3 is TGTGCCAGCAGCCCGACAGGGGACATCCGGACAGATACGCAGTATTTT.

This chain uses TRBV19 with TRBJ2-2; no definite D call. CDR3 length equals 14 residues. The germline V gene encodes CDR1 LNHDA and CDR2 SQIVND (reference sequence). V was pared by 2 bases and J by 4 bases, with 8 bases between. The CDR3 reads CASSIRSATGELFF. In DNA, the CDR3 is TGTGCCAGTAGTATAAGGTCGGCCACCGGGGAGCTGTTTTTT.